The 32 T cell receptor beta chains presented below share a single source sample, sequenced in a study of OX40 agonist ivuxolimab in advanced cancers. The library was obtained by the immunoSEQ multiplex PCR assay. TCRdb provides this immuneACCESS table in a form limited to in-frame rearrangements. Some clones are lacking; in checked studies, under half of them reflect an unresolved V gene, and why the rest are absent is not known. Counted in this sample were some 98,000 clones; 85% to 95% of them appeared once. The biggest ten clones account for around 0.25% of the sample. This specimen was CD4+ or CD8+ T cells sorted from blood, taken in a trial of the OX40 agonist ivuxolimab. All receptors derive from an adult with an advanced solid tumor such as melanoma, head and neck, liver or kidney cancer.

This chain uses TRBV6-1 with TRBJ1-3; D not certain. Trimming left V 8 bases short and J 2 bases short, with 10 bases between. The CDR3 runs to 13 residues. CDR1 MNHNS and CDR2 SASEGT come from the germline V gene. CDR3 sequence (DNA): TGTGCCAGCTCGCCGAGGGCTGGAAACACCATATATTTT. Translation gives CASSPRAGNTIYF.

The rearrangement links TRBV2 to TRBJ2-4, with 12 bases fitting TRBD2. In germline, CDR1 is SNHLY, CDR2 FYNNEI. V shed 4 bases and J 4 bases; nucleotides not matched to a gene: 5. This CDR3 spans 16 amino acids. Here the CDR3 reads CASSARTSGTKNIQYF. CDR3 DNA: TGTGCCAGCAGTGCACGGACTAGCGGGACTAAAAACATTCAGTACTTC.

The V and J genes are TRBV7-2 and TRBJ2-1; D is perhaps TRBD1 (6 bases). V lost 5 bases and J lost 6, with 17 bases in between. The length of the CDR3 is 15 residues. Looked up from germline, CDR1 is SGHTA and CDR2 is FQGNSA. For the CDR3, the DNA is TGTGCCAGCAGCCCAGATGGACAGCTTTTCAATGAGCAGTTCTTC. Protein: CASSPDGQLFNEQFF.

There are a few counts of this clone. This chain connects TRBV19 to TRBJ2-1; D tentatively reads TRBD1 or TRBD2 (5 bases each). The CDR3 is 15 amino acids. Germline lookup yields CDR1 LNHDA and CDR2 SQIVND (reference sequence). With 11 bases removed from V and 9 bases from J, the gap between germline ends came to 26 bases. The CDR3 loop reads CASSRGAAGQGEQFF. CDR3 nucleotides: TGTGCCTCCTCTAGAGGGGCGGCCGGGCAAGGTGAGCAGTTCTTC.

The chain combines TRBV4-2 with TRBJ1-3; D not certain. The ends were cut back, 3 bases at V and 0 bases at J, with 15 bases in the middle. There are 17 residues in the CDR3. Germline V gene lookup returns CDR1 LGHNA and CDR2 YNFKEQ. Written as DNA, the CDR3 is TGTGCCAGCAGCCATTTTGCTTCGGGTGCCTCTGGAAACACCATATATTTT. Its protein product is CASSHFASGASGNTIYF.

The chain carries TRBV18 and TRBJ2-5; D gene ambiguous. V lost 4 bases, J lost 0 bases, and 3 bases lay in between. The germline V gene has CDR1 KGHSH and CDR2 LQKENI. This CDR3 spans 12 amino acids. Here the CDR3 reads CASSQYQETQYF. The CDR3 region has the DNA TGTGCCAGCTCACAGTACCAAGAGACCCAGTACTTC.

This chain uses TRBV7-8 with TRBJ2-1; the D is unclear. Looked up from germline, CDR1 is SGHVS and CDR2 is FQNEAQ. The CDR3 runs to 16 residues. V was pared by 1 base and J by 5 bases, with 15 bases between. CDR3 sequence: CASSLGGGFVNNEQFF. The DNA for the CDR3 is TGTGCCAGCAGCTTAGGAGGCGGATTTGTAAACAATGAGCAGTTCTTC.

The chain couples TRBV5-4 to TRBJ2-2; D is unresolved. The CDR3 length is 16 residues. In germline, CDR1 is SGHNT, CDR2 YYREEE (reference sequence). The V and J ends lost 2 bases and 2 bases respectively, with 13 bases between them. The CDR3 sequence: CASSLGSTPNTGELFF. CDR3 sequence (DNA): TGTGCCAGCAGCTTAGGGTCTACGCCAAACACCGGGGAGCTGTTTTTT.

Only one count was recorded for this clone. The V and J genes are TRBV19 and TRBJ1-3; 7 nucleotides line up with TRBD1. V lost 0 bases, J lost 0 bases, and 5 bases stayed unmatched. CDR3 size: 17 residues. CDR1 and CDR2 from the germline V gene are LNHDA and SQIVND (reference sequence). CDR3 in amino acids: CASSIDRDSHSGNTIYF. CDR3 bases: TGTGCCAGTAGTATAGATCGGGACAGTCACTCTGGAAACACCATATATTTT.

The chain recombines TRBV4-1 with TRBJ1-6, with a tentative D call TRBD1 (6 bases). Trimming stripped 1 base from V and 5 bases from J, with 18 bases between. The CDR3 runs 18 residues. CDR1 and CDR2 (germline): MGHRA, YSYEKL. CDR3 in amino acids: CASSQAKRGNWDNSPLHF. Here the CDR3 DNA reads TGCGCCAGCAGCCAAGCGAAAAGGGGGAATTGGGATAATTCACCCCTCCACTTT.

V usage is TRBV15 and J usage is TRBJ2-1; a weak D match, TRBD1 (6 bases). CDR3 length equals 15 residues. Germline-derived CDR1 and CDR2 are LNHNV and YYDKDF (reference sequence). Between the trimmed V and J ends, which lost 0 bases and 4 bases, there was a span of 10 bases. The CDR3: CATSREDRVYNEQFF. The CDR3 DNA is TGTGCCACCAGCAGAGAGGACAGAGTTTACAATGAGCAGTTCTTC.

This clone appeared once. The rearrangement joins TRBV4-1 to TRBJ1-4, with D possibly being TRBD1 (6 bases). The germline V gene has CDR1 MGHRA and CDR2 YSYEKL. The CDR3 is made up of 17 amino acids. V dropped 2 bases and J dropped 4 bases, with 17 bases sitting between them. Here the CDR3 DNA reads TGCGCCAGCAGCCAAAGCGGGGGGCGAGAACGTAATGAAAAACTGTTTTTT. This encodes CASSQSGGRERNEKLFF.

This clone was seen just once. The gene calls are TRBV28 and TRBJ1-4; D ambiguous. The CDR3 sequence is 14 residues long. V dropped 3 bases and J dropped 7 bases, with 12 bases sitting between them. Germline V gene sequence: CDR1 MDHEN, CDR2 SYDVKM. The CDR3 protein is CASSFSIGAEKLFF. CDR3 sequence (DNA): TGTGCCAGCAGTTTTTCTATAGGAGCTGAAAAACTGTTTTTT.

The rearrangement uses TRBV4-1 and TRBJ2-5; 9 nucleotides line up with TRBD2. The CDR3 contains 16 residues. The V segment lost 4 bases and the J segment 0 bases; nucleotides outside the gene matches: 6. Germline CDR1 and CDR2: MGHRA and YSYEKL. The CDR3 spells CASSLRLAGYQETQYF. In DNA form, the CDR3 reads TGCGCCAGCAGCCTCCGGCTAGCGGGGTACCAAGAGACCCAGTACTTC.

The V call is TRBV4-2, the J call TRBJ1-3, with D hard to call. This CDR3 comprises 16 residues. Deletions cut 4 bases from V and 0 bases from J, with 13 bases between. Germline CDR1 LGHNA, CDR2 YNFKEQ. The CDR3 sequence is CASSLPGADSGNTIYF. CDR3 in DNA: TGTGCCAGCAGCCTGCCCGGCGCGGACTCTGGAAACACCATATATTTT.

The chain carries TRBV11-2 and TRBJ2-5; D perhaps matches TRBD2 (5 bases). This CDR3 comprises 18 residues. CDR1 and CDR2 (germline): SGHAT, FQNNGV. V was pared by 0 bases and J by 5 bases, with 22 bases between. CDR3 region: CASSLDIRGSTLVETQYF. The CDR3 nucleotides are TGTGCCAGCAGCTTAGATATCCGCGGGTCAACCCTTGTGGAGACCCAGTACTTC.

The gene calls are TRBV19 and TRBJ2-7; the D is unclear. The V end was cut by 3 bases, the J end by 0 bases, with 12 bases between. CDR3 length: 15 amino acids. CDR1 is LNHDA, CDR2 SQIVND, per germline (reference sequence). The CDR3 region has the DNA TGTGCCAGTAGTATCGGACCGCTGAGCTCCTACGAGCAGTACTTC. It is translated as CASSIGPLSSYEQYF.

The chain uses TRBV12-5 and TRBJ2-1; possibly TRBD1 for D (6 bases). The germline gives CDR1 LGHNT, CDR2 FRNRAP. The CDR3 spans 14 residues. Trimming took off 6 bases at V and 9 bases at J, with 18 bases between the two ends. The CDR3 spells CASGPGTEGGEQFF. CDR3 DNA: TGTGCTAGTGGCCCCGGGACGGAAGGGGGTGAGCAGTTCTTC.

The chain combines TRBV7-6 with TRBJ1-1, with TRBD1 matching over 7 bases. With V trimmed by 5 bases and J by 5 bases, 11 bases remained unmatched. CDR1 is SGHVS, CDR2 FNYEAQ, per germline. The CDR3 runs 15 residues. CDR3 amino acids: CASSPATGSRTEAFF. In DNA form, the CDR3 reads TGTGCCAGCAGCCCAGCGACAGGGTCAAGGACTGAAGCTTTCTTT.

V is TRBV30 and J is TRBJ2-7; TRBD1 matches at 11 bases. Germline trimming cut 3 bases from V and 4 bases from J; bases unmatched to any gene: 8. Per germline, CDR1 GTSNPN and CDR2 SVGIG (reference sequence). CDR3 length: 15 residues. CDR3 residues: CAWRKPGTGGYEQYF. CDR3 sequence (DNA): TGTGCCTGGAGGAAACCCGGGACAGGGGGGTACGAGCAGTACTTC.

The CDR3 DNA reads TGTGCCAGCTCCGAGACTAGCGACCCTTACGAGCAGTACGTC. The encoded protein is CASSETSDPYEQYV. The rearrangement uses TRBV7-9 and TRBJ2-7; 8 bases are shared with TRBD2. V lost 8 bases to trimming and J lost 4 bases; unmatched junction nucleotides: 10. CDR3 length equals 14 residues. Germline V lookup: CDR1 SEHNR, CDR2 FQNEAQ (reference sequence).

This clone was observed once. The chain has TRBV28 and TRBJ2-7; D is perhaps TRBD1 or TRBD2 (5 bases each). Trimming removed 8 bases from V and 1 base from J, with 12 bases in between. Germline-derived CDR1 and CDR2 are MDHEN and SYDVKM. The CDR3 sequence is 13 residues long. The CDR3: CASAGTVSYEQYF. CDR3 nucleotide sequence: TGTGCCAGCGCCGGGACGGTTTCCTACGAGCAGTACTTC.

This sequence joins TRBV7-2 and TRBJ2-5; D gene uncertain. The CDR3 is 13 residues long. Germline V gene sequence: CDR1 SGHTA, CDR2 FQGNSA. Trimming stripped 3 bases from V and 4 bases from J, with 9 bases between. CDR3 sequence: CASSFRSGETQYF. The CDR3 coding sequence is TGTGCCAGCAGCTTTCGGTCGGGAGAGACCCAGTACTTC.

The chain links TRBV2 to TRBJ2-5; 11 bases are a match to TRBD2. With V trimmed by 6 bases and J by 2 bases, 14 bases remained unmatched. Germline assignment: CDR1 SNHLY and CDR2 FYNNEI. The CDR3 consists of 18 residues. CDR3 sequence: CASRTGTSGAQEQETQYF. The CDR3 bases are TGTGCCAGCAGAACCGGGACTAGCGGAGCCCAAGAACAAGAGACCCAGTACTTC.

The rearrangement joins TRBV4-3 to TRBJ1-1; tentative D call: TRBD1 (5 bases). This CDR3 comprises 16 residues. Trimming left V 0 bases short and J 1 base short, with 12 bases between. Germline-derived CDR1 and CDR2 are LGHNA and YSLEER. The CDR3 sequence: CASSQDPLGQNTEAFF. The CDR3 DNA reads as TGCGCCAGCAGCCAAGATCCCCTCGGACAGAACACTGAAGCTTTCTTT.

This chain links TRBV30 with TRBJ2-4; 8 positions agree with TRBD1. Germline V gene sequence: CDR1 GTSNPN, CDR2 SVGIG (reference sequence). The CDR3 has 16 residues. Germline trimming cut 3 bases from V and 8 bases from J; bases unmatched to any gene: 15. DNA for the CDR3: TGTGCCTGGAGCCACACCTTCCCGGACAGGGTCGACATTCAGTACTTC. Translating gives CAWSHTFPDRVDIQYF.

The CDR3 DNA reads as TGTGCCAGCAGCCCCAGGGGGGCCAACTATGGCTACACCTTC. It translates to CASSPRGANYGYTF. The V and J genes are TRBV7-9 and TRBJ1-2; 7 positions agree with TRBD1. This CDR3 comprises 14 residues. V lost 5 bases to trimming and J lost 2 bases; unmatched junction nucleotides: 5. The germline CDR1 and CDR2 sequences are SEHNR and FQNEAQ (reference sequence).

This CDR3 reads CASSDRQGLAQYF. The CDR3 bases are TGTGCCAGCAGCGACCGACAGGGCCTTGCCCAGTACTTC. This chain joins TRBV7-3 and TRBJ2-5, with 7 bases matching TRBD1. The CDR3 covers 13 residues. Trimming took 5 bases from V and 9 from J; bases not matched to a gene: 9. CDR1 SGHTA and CDR2 FQGTGA come from the germline V gene.

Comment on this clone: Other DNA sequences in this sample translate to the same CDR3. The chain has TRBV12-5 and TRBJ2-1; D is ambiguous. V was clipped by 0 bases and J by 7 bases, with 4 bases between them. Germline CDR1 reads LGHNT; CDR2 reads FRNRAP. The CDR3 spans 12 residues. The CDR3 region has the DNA TGTGCTAGTGGTTTGGTGGAGAATGAGCAGTTCTTC. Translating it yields CASGLVENEQFF.

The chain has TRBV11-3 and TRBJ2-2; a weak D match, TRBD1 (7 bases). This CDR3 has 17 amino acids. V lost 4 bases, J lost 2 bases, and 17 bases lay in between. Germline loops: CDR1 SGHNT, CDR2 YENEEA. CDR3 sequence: CASSYLGGTDNTGELFF. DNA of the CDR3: TGTGCCAGCAGCTACTTAGGGGGGACAGATAACACCGGGGAGCTGTTTTTT.

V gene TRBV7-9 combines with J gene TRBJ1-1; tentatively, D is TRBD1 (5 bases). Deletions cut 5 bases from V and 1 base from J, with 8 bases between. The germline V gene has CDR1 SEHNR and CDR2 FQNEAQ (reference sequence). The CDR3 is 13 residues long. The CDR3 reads CASSPGQNTEAFF. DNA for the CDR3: TGTGCCAGCAGCCCAGGGCAGAACACTGAAGCTTTCTTT.

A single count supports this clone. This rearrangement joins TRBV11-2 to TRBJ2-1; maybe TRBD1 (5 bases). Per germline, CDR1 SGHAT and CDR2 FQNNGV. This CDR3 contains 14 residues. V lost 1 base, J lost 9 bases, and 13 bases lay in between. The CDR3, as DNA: TGTGCCAGCAGCTTAGTGGGAATTGGGGCTGAGCAGTTCTTC. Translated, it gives CASSLVGIGAEQFF.